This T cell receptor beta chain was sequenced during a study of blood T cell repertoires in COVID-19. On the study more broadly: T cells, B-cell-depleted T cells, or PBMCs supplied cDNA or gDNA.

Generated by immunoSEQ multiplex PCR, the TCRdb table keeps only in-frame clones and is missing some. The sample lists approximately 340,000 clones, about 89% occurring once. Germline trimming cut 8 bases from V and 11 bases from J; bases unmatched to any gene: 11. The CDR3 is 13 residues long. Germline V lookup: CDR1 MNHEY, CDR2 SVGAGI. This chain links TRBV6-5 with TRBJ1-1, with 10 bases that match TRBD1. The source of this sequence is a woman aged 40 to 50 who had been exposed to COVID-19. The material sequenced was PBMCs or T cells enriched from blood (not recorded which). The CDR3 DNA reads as TGTGCCAGCCGATGGGGACAGGGGCTAGGTGCTTTCTTT. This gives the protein CASRWGQGLGAFF.